The source of this T cell receptor beta chain is a study of siplizumab effects on memory and regulatory T cells. Broader study findings: Apparently more diverse than memory cells, naive T cells also seemed major alloresponse contributors.

Notes on this clone: The target antigen is unknown.

This CDR3 contains 12 residues. Germline V gives CDR1 SQVTM, CDR2 ANQGSEA. J lost 7 bases, V lost 7 bases, and 9 bases had no gene match. TCRdb's copy holds only in-frame clones and misses some; the assay was immunoSEQ multiplex PCR. The repertoire holds tens of thousands of clones, with about 90% as singletons. The gene calls are TRBV29-1 and TRBJ2-7, with 8 bases matching TRBD2. The source of this sequence is a human donor in good health. Specimen: naive CD8+ T cells sorted from blood. CDR3 loop: CSGGSGISEQYF. The CDR3 nucleotides read TGCAGCGGGGGTAGCGGGATCAGTGAGCAGTACTTC.